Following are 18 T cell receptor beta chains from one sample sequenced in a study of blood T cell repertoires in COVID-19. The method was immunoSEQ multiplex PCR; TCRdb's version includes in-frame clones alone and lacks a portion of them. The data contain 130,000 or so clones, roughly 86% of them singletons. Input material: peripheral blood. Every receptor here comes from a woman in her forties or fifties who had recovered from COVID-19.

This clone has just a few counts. The CDR3 reads CASSLSERNEQFF. The CDR3 DNA reads as TGTGCCAGCAGCTTATCGGAGAGGAATGAGCAGTTCTTC. This chain links TRBV7-9 with TRBJ2-1; D is unresolved. The CDR3 has 13 residues. The V end lost 2 bases, the J end lost 7 bases, and 9 bases lay between the germline ends. From germline, CDR1 is SEHNR and CDR2 FQNEAQ (reference sequence).

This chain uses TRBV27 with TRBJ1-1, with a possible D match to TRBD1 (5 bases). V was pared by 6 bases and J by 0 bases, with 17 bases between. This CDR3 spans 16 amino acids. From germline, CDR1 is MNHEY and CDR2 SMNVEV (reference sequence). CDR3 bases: TGTGCCAGCAGGCAGGACGGGGGTATAGTGAACACTGAAGCTTTCTTT. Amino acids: CASRQDGGIVNTEAFF.

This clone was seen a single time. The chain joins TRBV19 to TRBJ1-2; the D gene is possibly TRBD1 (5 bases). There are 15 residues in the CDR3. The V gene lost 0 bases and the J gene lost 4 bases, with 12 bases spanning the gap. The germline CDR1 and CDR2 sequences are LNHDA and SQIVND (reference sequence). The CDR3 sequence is CASSIDPGDGYGYTF. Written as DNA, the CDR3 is TGTGCCAGTAGTATAGATCCGGGGGATGGCTATGGCTACACCTTC.

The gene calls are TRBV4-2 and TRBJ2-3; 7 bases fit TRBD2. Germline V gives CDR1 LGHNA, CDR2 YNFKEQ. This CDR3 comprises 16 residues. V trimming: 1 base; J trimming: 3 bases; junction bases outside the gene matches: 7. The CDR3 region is CASSQGDRGGTDTQYF. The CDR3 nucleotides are TGTGCCAGCAGCCAAGGGGACCGCGGGGGTACAGATACGCAGTATTTT.

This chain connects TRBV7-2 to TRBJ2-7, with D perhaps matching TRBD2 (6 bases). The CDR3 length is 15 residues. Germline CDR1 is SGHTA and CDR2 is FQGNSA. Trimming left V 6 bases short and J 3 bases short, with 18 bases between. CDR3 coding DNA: TGTGCCAGCAGGCCACCCGGGGGTCCCAACTACGAGCAGTACTTC. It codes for CASRPPGGPNYEQYF.

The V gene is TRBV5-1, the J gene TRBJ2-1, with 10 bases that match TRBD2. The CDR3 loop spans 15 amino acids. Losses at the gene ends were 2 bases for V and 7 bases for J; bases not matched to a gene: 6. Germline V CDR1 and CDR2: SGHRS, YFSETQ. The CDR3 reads CASSFLAGAQNEQFF. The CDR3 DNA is TGCGCCAGCAGCTTCCTAGCGGGGGCCCAAAATGAGCAGTTCTTC.

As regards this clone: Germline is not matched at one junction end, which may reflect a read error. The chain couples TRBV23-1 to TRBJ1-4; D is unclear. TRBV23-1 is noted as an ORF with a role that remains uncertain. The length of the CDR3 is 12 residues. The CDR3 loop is CASRGRDEKLFF. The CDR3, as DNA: TGCGCCAGCAGAGGGAGGGATGAGAAACTGTTTTTT.

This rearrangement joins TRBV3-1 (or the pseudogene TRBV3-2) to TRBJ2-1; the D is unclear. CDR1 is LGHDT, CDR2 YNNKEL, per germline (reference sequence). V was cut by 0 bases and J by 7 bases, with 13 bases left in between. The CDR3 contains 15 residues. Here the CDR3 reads CASSQDLGSWNEQFF. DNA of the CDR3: TGTGCCAGCAGCCAAGACTTGGGCAGTTGGAATGAGCAGTTCTTC.

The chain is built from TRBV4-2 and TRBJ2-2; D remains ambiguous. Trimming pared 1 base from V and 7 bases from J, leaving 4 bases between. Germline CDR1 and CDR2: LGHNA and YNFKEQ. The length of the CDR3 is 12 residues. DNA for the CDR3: TGTGCCAGCAGCCAAGTCTTCGGGGAGCTGTTTTTT. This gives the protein CASSQVFGELFF.

This CDR3 is CASSRGQSLETQYF. The CDR3 DNA follows: TGTGCCAGCAGCCGAGGACAGTCGCTGGAGACCCAGTACTTC. V is TRBV7-8 and J is TRBJ2-5; D possibly corresponds to TRBD1 (6 bases). Germline CDR1 is SGHVS and CDR2 is FQNEAQ. Trimming cost V 5 bases and J 5 bases, with 15 bases left between them. The CDR3 extends over 14 amino acids.

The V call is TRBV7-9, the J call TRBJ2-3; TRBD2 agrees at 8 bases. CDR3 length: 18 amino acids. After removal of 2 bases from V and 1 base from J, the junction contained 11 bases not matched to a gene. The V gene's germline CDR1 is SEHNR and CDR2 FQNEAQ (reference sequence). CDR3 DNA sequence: TGTGCCAGCAGCTTATTGGCCCTGGGAGCGGGAGGCACAGATACGCAGTATTTT. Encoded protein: CASSLLALGAGGTDTQYF.

This chain's CDR3 is CASGTGTSGNTIYF. CDR3 DNA: TGTGCCAGCGGAACTGGGACTTCTGGAAACACCATATATTTT. The V call is TRBV6-5, the J call TRBJ1-3; a weak D match, TRBD1 (5 bases). Looked up from germline, CDR1 is MNHEY and CDR2 is SVGAGI. The CDR3 extends over 14 amino acids. Trimming took 8 bases from V and 1 from J, leaving 12 bases between them.

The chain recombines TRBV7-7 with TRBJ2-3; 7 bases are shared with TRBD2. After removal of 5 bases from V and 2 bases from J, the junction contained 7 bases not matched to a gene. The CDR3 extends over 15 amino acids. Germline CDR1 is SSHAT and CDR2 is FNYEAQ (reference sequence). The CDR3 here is CASSPMGLPTDTQYF. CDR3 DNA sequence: TGTGCCAGCAGCCCCATGGGACTACCCACAGATACGCAGTATTTT.

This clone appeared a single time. DNA for the CDR3: TGTGCCTGGAGTGTACGGGTCACGAACTCTGGAAACACCATATATTTT. As protein: CAWSVRVTNSGNTIYF. V is TRBV30 and J is TRBJ1-3; D is unclear. The CDR3 runs to 16 residues. The germline V gene has CDR1 GTSNPN and CDR2 SVGIG (reference sequence). Trimming took off 0 bases at V and 0 bases at J, with 12 bases between the two ends.

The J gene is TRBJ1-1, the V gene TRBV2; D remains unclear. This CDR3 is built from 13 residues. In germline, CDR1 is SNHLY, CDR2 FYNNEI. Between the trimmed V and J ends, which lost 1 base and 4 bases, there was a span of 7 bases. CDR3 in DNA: TGTGCCAGCAGTGAAGGGCAGTTCACTGAAGCTTTCTTT. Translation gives CASSEGQFTEAFF.

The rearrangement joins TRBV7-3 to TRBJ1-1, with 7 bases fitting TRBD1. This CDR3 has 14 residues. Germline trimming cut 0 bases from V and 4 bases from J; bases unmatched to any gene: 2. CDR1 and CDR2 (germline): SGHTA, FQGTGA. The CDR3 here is CASSLTGGITEAFF. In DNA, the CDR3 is TGTGCCAGCAGCTTAACAGGGGGCATCACTGAAGCTTTCTTT. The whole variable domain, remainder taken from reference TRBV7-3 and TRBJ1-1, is GAGVSQTPSNKVTEKGKYVELRCDPISGHTALYWYRQSLGQGPEFLIYFQGTGAADDSGLPNDRFFAVRPEGSVSTLKIQRTERGDSAVYLCASSLTGGITEAFFGQGTRLTVV.

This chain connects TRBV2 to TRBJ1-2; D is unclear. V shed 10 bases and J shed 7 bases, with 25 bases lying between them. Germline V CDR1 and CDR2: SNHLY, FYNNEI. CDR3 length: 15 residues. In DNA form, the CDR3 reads TGTGCCACCCGTTTGCAGGCCGCGTTACAAACTGGCTACACCTTC. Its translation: CATRLQAALQTGYTF.

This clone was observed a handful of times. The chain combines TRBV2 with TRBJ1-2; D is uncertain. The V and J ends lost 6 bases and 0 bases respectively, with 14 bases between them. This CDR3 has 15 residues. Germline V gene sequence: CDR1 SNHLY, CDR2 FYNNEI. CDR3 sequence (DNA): TGTGCCAGCAGGGACTGGACCGAACCTAACTATGGCTACACCTTC. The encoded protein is CASRDWTEPNYGYTF.